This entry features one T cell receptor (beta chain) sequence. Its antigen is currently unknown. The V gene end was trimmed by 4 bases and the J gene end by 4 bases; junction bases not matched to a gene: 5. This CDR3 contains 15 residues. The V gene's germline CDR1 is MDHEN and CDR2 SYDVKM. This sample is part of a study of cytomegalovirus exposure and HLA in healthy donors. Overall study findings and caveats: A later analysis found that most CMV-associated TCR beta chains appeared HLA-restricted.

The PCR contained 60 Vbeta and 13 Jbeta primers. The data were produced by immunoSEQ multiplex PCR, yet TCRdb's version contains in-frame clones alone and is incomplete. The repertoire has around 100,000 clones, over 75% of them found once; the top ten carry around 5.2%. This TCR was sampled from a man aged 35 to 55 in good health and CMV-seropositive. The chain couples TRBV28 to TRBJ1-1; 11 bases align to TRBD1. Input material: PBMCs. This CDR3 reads CASSSSGTGGTEAFF. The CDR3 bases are TGTGCCAGCAGTTCCTCCGGGACAGGGGGCACTGAAGCTTTCTTT.